Below are 22 T cell receptor beta chains sequenced from a single sample in a study of blood T cell repertoires in COVID-19. The repertoire was sequenced with immunoSEQ multiplex PCR; TCRdb's copy has only in-frame clones and lacks some. The data contain approximately 230,000 clones, under 90% of them seen just once; the ten biggest clones take up about 20%. Sequencing was performed on peripheral blood. Receptors were obtained from a man aged 25 to 40 with active or convalescent COVID-19.

In its sample, this clone was seen many times. The chain combines TRBV7-6 with TRBJ1-5, with 7 positions matching TRBD1. The V gene end was trimmed by 3 bases and the J gene end by 7 bases; junction bases not matched to a gene: 6. This CDR3 spans 14 amino acids. Germline V CDR1 and CDR2: SGHVS, FNYEAQ. CDR3 protein: CASSLLQGGQPQHF. The CDR3 nucleotides are TGTGCCAGCAGCTTGCTGCAGGGGGGACAGCCCCAGCATTTT.

This clone appeared a single time. This chain connects TRBV5-1 to TRBJ2-7; D not resolved. V was trimmed by 0 bases and J by 0 bases, leaving 10 bases between them. This CDR3 is built from 15 residues. CDR1 is SGHRS, CDR2 YFSETQ, per germline. CDR3 in DNA: TGCGCCAGCAGCTTGGAGTACACCCGCTCCTACGAGCAGTACTTC. This gives the protein CASSLEYTRSYEQYF.

The chain couples TRBV28 to TRBJ1-1; 7 nucleotides agree with TRBD1. The J segment lost 0 bases and the V segment lost 6 bases, leaving 7 bases of the junction unmatched. CDR1 and CDR2 from the germline V gene are MDHEN and SYDVKM. The CDR3 length is 15 residues. The CDR3 protein is CASSPRDRLNTEAFF. The CDR3 DNA sequence: TGTGCCAGCAGCCCACGGGACAGATTGAACACTGAAGCTTTCTTT.

V is TRBV6-5 and J is TRBJ2-7; TRBD1 matches at 8 bases. The CDR3 sequence is 15 residues long. J was trimmed by 2 bases and V by 4 bases; bases with no gene match: 7. Germline lookup yields CDR1 MNHEY and CDR2 SVGAGI. The DNA of the CDR3 is TGTGCCAGCAGTTCCCGACAGGGGATCACCTACGAGCAGTACTTC. It translates to CASSSRQGITYEQYF.

This clone was found once. The chain combines TRBV5-6 with TRBJ2-7; 7 bases align to TRBD1. Germline lookup yields CDR1 SGHDT and CDR2 YYEEEE. The CDR3 is made up of 13 amino acids. The J segment lost 3 bases and the V segment lost 2 bases, leaving 2 bases of the junction unmatched. In nucleotides, the CDR3 is TGTGCCAGCAGCTTTGGGACAGTCTACGAGCAGTACTTC. Translation: CASSFGTVYEQYF.

V gene TRBV5-5 combines with J gene TRBJ2-6, with TRBD2 matching 8 bases. V dropped 2 bases and J dropped 0; count of bases not matched to a gene: 4. The germline V gene encodes CDR1 SGHKS and CDR2 YYEKEE (reference sequence). CDR3 length equals 17 residues. CDR3 region: CASSLAGAFSGANVLTF. The CDR3 DNA reads TGTGCCAGCAGCTTAGCGGGGGCCTTCTCTGGGGCCAACGTCCTGACTTTC. The full variable domain, rest sourced from reference TRBV5-5 and TRBJ2-6, is DAGVTQSPTHLIKTRGQQVTLRCSPISGHKSVSWYQQVLGQGPQFIFQYYEKEERGRGNFPDRFSARQFPNYSSELNVNALLLGDSALYLCASSLAGAFSGANVLTFGAGSRLTVL.

The chain has TRBV30 and TRBJ2-5; D gene ambiguous. The CDR3 has 13 amino acids. In germline, CDR1 is GTSNPN, CDR2 SVGIG (reference sequence). With 4 bases removed from V and 7 bases from J, the gap between germline ends came to 16 bases. CDR3 nucleotide sequence: TGTGCCTGGACCCAAGGTCTTAGCCCGACCCAGTACTTC. Residues: CAWTQGLSPTQYF.

CDR3 sequence reads: CASSSVQGGEKLFF. The CDR3 DNA is TGTGCCAGCAGCTCGGTACAGGGGGGTGAAAAACTGTTTTTT. This chain links TRBV6-5 with TRBJ1-4; 8 bases agree with TRBD1. This CDR3 has 14 amino acids. Germline assignment: CDR1 MNHEY and CDR2 SVGAGI. After removal of 6 bases from V and 7 bases from J, the junction contained 7 bases not matched to a gene.

V and J are TRBV28 and TRBJ1-2; D unresolved. Germline CDR1 and CDR2: MDHEN and SYDVKM. The CDR3 consists of 10 residues. The V end lost 4 bases, the J end lost 7 bases, and 4 bases lay between the germline ends. CDR3 residues: CASSSGGYTF. In DNA, the CDR3 is TGTGCCAGCAGTTCAGGTGGCTACACCTTC.

The chain has TRBV29-1 and TRBJ2-7; 9 bases are a match to TRBD2. Germline values: CDR1 SQVTM, CDR2 ANQGSEA. CDR3 length equals 14 residues. V dropped 7 bases and J dropped 3; count of bases not matched to a gene: 10. CDR3 protein: CSAGSSGRSYEQYF. Here the CDR3 DNA reads TGCAGCGCAGGATCGAGCGGGAGGAGCTACGAGCAGTACTTC.

The J gene is TRBJ2-3, the V gene TRBV6-5; TRBD2 is a possible D gene (6 bases). CDR3 length: 13 residues. Trimming left V 6 bases short and J 4 bases short, with 11 bases between. The V gene's germline CDR1 is MNHEY and CDR2 SVGAGI. For the CDR3, the DNA is TGTGCCAGCAGGCAACCGGGAGCAGATACGCAGTATTTT. It yields the protein CASRQPGADTQYF.

The chain has TRBV6-2 or TRBV6-3 and TRBJ2-2; 11 nucleotides match TRBD2. Germline CDR1 is MNHEY and CDR2 is SVGEGT. V lost 5 bases and J lost 3; bases outside the gene matches: 5. CDR3 length: 16 amino acids. The CDR3 region has the DNA TGTGCCAGCAGTAACCGACTAGCGGGGTACACCGGGGAGCTGTTTTTT. It specifies CASSNRLAGYTGELFF.

The rearrangement links TRBV28 to TRBJ2-7; 9 bases are a match to TRBD2. Germline CDR1 is MDHEN and CDR2 is SYDVKM. With V trimmed by 3 bases and J by 4 bases, 4 bases remained unmatched. This CDR3 is built from 14 residues. CDR3 protein: CASSLSSGRYEQYF. CDR3 coding DNA: TGTGCCAGCAGTTTGTCGAGCGGGAGGTACGAGCAGTACTTC.

This rearrangement joins TRBV27 to TRBJ2-3; 13 positions agree with TRBD2. This CDR3 is 17 amino acids long. The germline V gene has CDR1 MNHEY and CDR2 SMNVEV (reference sequence). Trimming at V came to 8 bases and at J to 0 bases, leaving 8 bases not matched to a gene. The CDR3: CASSRTSGGSSTDTQYF. For the CDR3, the DNA is TGTGCCAGCTCTAGGACTAGCGGGGGATCTAGCACAGATACGCAGTATTTT.

The genes are TRBV29-1 and TRBJ1-2, with 7 bases aligning to TRBD1. V lost 3 bases to trimming and J lost 4 bases; unmatched junction nucleotides: 11. The germline CDR1 and CDR2 sequences are SQVTM and ANQGSEA. This CDR3 contains 15 residues. Here the CDR3 reads CSVEPPGGDLYGYTF. CDR3 DNA sequence: TGCAGCGTTGAGCCCCCAGGGGGAGACCTCTATGGCTACACCTTC.

This rearrangement joins TRBV5-6 to TRBJ2-2, with 9 bases that match TRBD1. V gave up 2 bases and J gave up 1 base; unmatched junction bases: 3. CDR1 and CDR2 (germline): SGHDT, YYEEEE. The CDR3 is 16 amino acids. The CDR3 loop reads CASSLGTGRNTGELFF. The DNA of the CDR3 is TGTGCCAGCAGCTTAGGGACAGGGAGGAACACCGGGGAGCTGTTTTTT.

There are a few counts of this clone. V gene TRBV6-6 combines with J gene TRBJ1-2; no clear D. This CDR3 spans 14 amino acids. From germline, CDR1 is MNHNY and CDR2 SVGAGI (reference sequence). Trimming cost V 4 bases and J 2 bases, with 11 bases left between them. The CDR3 nucleotides are TGTGCCAGCAGTTCCCGGACGGGGAACTATGGCTACACCTTC. Translating it yields CASSSRTGNYGYTF.

The chain couples TRBV2 to TRBJ1-1, with D tentatively TRBD1 (5 bases). This CDR3 has 13 residues. The germline gives CDR1 SNHLY, CDR2 FYNNEI. V lost 8 bases, J lost 2 bases, and 12 bases lay in between. The CDR3 here is CASVRGGNTEAFF. The CDR3 region has the DNA TGTGCCAGCGTCCGGGGGGGAAACACTGAAGCTTTCTTT.

The V call is TRBV21-1, the J call TRBJ2-3; the tabulated D call, TRBD2, remains unverified against the DNA. TRBV21-1 is a pseudogene locus. This CDR3 has 16 amino acids. CDR3 amino acids: CASSTALAGSTDTQYF. The CDR3 bases are TGTGCCAGCAGCACCGCCCTAGCGGGTAGCACAGATACGCAGTATTTT.

The J gene is TRBJ2-1, the V gene TRBV10-3; TRBD2 matches at 14 bases. J lost 8 bases, V lost 6 bases, and 6 bases had no gene match. The CDR3 consists of 15 residues. Per the germline V gene, CDR1 is ENHRY and CDR2 is SYGVKD. The DNA of the CDR3 is TGTGCCATCAGCGACGGACTAGCGGGAGGCGATGAGCAGTTCTTC. Protein: CAISDGLAGGDEQFF.

The chain joins TRBV10-2 to TRBJ1-4; TRBD1 matches at 7 bases. After removal of 4 bases from V and 5 bases from J, the junction contained 4 bases not matched to a gene. Germline-derived CDR1 and CDR2 are WSHSY and SAAADI. This CDR3 has 14 residues. The DNA for the CDR3 is TGCGCCAGCAGTGGGGGACAGAAAAATGAAAAACTGTTTTTT. It is translated as CASSGGQKNEKLFF.

The chain has TRBV2 and TRBJ2-3; weak D call: TRBD2 (6 bases). There are 13 residues in the CDR3. The V gene lost 8 bases and the J gene lost 0 bases, with 9 bases spanning the gap. Germline CDR1 and CDR2: SNHLY and FYNNEI. The CDR3 DNA follows: TGTGCCAGCCCCGGGACTAGCACAGATACGCAGTATTTT. Residues: CASPGTSTDTQYF.